The present entry profiles one TCR beta chain with its context. Since a much larger clone is just one base distant, this may be a read error. The CDR3 carries no conserved terminal phenylalanine or tryptophan, so it likely arises from a read error. The CDR3 runs to 16 residues. Germline V gives CDR1 SGHDN, CDR2 FVKESK. The V end lost 4 bases, the J end lost 4 bases, and 19 bases lay between the germline ends. The data are from a study of molecular identifiers for immune sequencing clone quantification. Generation of bulk TCR libraries relied on previously described methods and listed TCR primers. TCRdb re-called the PCR reads through MiXCR, storing one row per CDR3 protein. The sample holds about 330,000 distinct CDR3 sequences, over 20% seen once. Input for naive CD8 libraries was roughly 20,000 to 1,000,000 sorted cells; the RNA fraction used was 10%, 30% or 50%.

This chain joins TRBV14 and TRBJ1-1; TRBD1 might be the D (6 bases). Sequencing input: naive CD8+ T cells from blood, with Jurkat cell RNA spiked in. Subset given: FACS-sorted CD8+CD4-CCR7+CD45RA+ naive T cells. This TCR was sampled from a human donor in good health. Some libraries in this study had Jurkat cell RNA spiked in. The CDR3 protein is CASSLPLGAASTEAFL. CDR3 sequence (DNA): TGTGCCAGCAGCCTGCCCTTGGGGGCGGCGAGCACTGAAGCTTTCTTA.